This T cell receptor beta chain was recovered during a study of blood T cell repertoires in COVID-19. For the study at large: Acute and convalescent COVID-19 specimens originated in the United States, Italy and Spain. Sample material is recorded as cDNA or gDNA derived from T cells, B-cell-depleted T cells, or PBMCs.

In the authors' workflow: Amplification from reference gene primers served as the basis for estimated nucleated cell counts. Clones were read by immunoSEQ multiplex PCR, and TCRdb kept only the in-frame ones, dropping some. That table furnishes V, J and clone size, whereas the DNA furnished D and trimming. The sample holds 95,000 to 100,000 clones, approximately 92% seen once. V was pared by 2 bases and J by 5 bases, with 10 bases between. The CDR3 loop spans 13 amino acids. Specimen: peripheral blood. The clonotype comes from a man aged 50 or older with active COVID-19. The gene calls are TRBV12-3 or TRBV12-4 and TRBJ2-7, with D perhaps matching TRBD2 (5 bases). The DNA of the CDR3 is TGTGCCAGCAGTTTACAGGACTTTCACGAGCAGTACTTC. This translates into CASSLQDFHEQYF.